Below are 12 T cell receptor beta chains sequenced from a single sample in a study of blood T cell repertoires in COVID-19. This table comes from immunoSEQ multiplex PCR, and its TCRdb copy is limited to in-frame clones, with some not included. The repertoire holds approximately 230,000 clones, with just over 85% as singletons. The specimen was peripheral blood. The receptors originated from a young man who had recovered from COVID-19.

This clone was seen more than once but under ten times. This chain uses TRBV6-2 or TRBV6-3 with TRBJ2-1; 14 bases map to TRBD2. The V and J ends lost 5 bases and 9 bases, in that order; junction bases with no gene match: 6. The germline V gene has CDR1 MNHEY and CDR2 SVGEGT. The CDR3 is 15 residues long. CDR3 sequence reads: CASSQTSGGAFEQFF. The CDR3 nucleotides read TGTGCCAGCAGTCAGACTAGCGGGGGGGCTTTTGAGCAGTTCTTC.

CDR3 sequence (DNA): TGTGCCAGTAGTATTTCAGGAGAGGGCGGGAACTATGGCTACACCTTC. This sequence encodes CASSISGEGGNYGYTF. The chain carries TRBV19 and TRBJ1-2; the D is unclear. Trimming removed 3 bases at V and 2 bases at J, with 16 bases between. CDR1 is LNHDA, CDR2 SQIVND, per germline (reference sequence). This CDR3 region has 16 residues.

This clone was counted between two and nine times. V gene TRBV5-8 combines with J gene TRBJ1-2; tentative D call: TRBD1 (5 bases). There are 15 residues in the CDR3. V gave up 0 bases and J gave up 4 bases, with 13 bases separating them. Germline assignment: CDR1 SGHTS and CDR2 YDEGEE. The CDR3 bases are TGTGCCAGCAGCTTGGGACAGATACTTGCCTATGGCTACACCTTC. Translated: CASSLGQILAYGYTF.

The chain recombines TRBV19 with TRBJ2-7; weak D call: TRBD2 (6 bases). The CDR3 is 12 amino acids. V lost 6 bases and J lost 12, with 18 bases in between. The germline V gene encodes CDR1 LNHDA and CDR2 SQIVND (reference sequence). The CDR3 DNA is TGTGCCAGTAGCGGAGGAGGGGATGTCGGGTACTTC. Residues: CASSGGGDVGYF.

V is TRBV5-1 and J is TRBJ2-7; D possibly corresponds to TRBD1 (6 bases). The CDR3 runs to 11 residues. The V gene lost 4 bases and the J gene lost 9 bases, with 11 bases spanning the gap. CDR1 and CDR2 (germline): SGHRS, YFSETQ. In nucleotides, the CDR3 is TGCGCCAGCAGCGAACAGGGATGGCAGTACTTC. Translation gives CASSEQGWQYF.

The chain is built from TRBV6-5 and TRBJ1-2, with TRBD1 matching 9 bases. The germline CDR1 and CDR2 sequences are MNHEY and SVGAGI. The junction had 7 bases not matched to a gene; V was cut back by 0 bases and J by 5 bases. CDR3 length: 16 residues. The CDR3 sequence is CASSYSPQGAHYGYTF. As DNA, the CDR3 is TGTGCCAGCAGTTACTCCCCACAGGGGGCTCATTATGGCTACACCTTC.

V and J are TRBV6-5 and TRBJ2-7; D unresolved. Trimming pared 6 bases from V and 2 bases from J, leaving 5 bases between. Germline loops: CDR1 MNHEY, CDR2 SVGAGI. This CDR3 comprises 11 residues. The CDR3 protein is CASRSTYEQYF. The DNA of the CDR3 is TGTGCCAGCAGATCCACCTACGAGCAGTACTTC.

The chain recombines TRBV18 with TRBJ2-7; D possibly corresponds to TRBD1 (5 bases). The CDR3 extends over 16 amino acids. The germline V gene encodes CDR1 KGHSH and CDR2 LQKENI. The germline V and J ends were trimmed by 4 bases and 6 bases, with 22 bases remaining between them. Here the CDR3 reads CASSLRRQGSLFEQYF. The CDR3 coding sequence is TGTGCCAGCTCACTCCGCCGGCAGGGCTCCCTCTTCGAGCAGTACTTC.

The chain recombines TRBV19 with TRBJ2-7; TRBD1 matches 8 bases. The V and J ends lost 10 bases and 0 bases, in that order; junction bases with no gene match: 11. Per the germline V gene, CDR1 is LNHDA and CDR2 is SQIVND (reference sequence). The CDR3 has 15 residues. The chain's CDR3 is CATSTGVSISYEQYF. The CDR3 DNA is TGTGCCACCTCGACAGGGGTGAGTATCTCCTACGAGCAGTACTTC. Full variable domain (outside the CDR3, taken from reference TRBV19 and TRBJ2-7): DGGITQSPKYLFRKEGQNVTLSCEQNLNHDAMYWYRQDPGQGLRLIYYSQIVNDFQKGDIAEGYSVSREKKESFPLTVTSAQKNPTAFYLCATSTGVSISYEQYFGPGTRLTVT.

The chain combines TRBV11-3 with TRBJ2-5; 7 bases match TRBD1. Germline V gene sequence: CDR1 SGHNT, CDR2 YENEEA. This CDR3 region has 15 residues. With 5 bases clipped from V and 1 base from J, the junction kept 7 bases outside the gene matches. CDR3 loop: CASSPRGGFQETQYF. The CDR3 region has the DNA TGTGCCAGCAGCCCCAGAGGGGGCTTCCAAGAGACCCAGTACTTC.

This chain joins TRBV5-4 and TRBJ2-6; D is perhaps TRBD2 (5 bases). Germline lookup yields CDR1 SGHNT and CDR2 YYREEE (reference sequence). This CDR3 is 15 amino acids long. Between the trimmed V and J ends, which lost 4 bases and 5 bases, there was a span of 13 bases. The CDR3 is CASSGLGIRANVLTF. In nucleotides, the CDR3 is TGTGCCAGCAGCGGACTGGGGATCCGGGCCAACGTCCTGACTTTC.

CDR3 DNA: TGTGCCAGTAGTACGGCCGCCCGGGACAGGGGCCGAGGGTACAATGAGCAGTTCTTC. Translation: CASSTAARDRGRGYNEQFF. The rearrangement links TRBV19 to TRBJ2-1; 10 bases fit TRBD1. Trimming took 4 bases from V and 4 from J; bases not matched to a gene: 16. The germline CDR1 and CDR2 sequences are LNHDA and SQIVND (reference sequence). This CDR3 comprises 19 residues. The complete variable domain, with remaining parts taken from reference TRBV19 and TRBJ2-1, reads DGGITQSPKYLFRKEGQNVTLSCEQNLNHDAMYWYRQDPGQGLRLIYYSQIVNDFQKGDIAEGYSVSREKKESFPLTVTSAQKNPTAFYLCASSTAARDRGRGYNEQFFGPGTRLTVL.